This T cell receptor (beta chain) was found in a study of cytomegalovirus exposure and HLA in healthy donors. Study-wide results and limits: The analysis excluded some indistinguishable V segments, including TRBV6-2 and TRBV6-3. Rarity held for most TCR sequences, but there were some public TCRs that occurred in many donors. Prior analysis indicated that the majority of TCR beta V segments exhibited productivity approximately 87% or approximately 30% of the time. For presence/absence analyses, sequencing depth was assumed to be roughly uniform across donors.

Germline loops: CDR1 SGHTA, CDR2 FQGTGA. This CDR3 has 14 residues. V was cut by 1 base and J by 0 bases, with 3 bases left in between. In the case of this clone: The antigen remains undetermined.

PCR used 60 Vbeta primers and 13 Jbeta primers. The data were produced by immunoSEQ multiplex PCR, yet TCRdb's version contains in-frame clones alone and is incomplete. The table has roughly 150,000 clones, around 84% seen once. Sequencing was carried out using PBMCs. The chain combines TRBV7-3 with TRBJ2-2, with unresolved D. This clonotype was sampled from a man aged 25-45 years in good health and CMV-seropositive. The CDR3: CASSLIANTGELFF. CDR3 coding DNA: TGTGCCAGCAGCTTAATAGCGAACACCGGGGAGCTGTTTTTT.